The next 27 T cell receptor beta chains were all read from a single sample in a study of response to subunit inactivated influenza vaccine. TCRdb passed the RT-PCR reads through MiXCR, listing each CDR3 protein once. The sample records approximately 700,000 distinct CDR3 sequences, 15% to 19% being singletons. Sequenced here: PBMCs from blood, sampled 11 to 12 days after vaccination. These receptors were collected from a man over 45 who received an inactivated influenza vaccine.

This clonotype was seen a handful of times. This chain joins TRBV20-1 and TRBJ2-2, with TRBD2 as a possible D gene (6 bases). The CDR3 totals 15 residues. Germline loops: CDR1 DFQATT, CDR2 SNEGSKA (reference sequence). V was trimmed by 3 bases and J by 5 bases, leaving 16 bases between them. The CDR3 loop reads CSASFGGVETGELFF. The CDR3 DNA reads TGCAGTGCTAGTTTCGGGGGAGTAGAGACCGGGGAGCTGTTTTTT.

At least ten counts were recorded for this clonotype. The chain employs TRBV11-2 and TRBJ2-1, with 10 positions matching TRBD2. The germline gives CDR1 SGHAT, CDR2 FQNNGV. The trim removed 5 bases at V and 5 bases at J, leaving 9 bases unmatched. CDR3 length: 16 amino acids. The CDR3 sequence: CASSHVVAGGDNEQFF. CDR3 nucleotides: TGTGCCAGCAGCCATGTCGTAGCGGGAGGTGACAATGAGCAGTTCTTC.

This clonotype was seen only a few times. The gene calls are TRBV4-3 and TRBJ1-5; 8 bases align to TRBD1. J gave up 3 bases and V 5 bases, and 6 bases lay outside the gene matches. The CDR3 contains 15 residues. The germline V gene has CDR1 LGHNA and CDR2 YSLEER. CDR3 sequence: CASSKDRDPNQPQHF. As DNA, the CDR3 is TGCGCCAGCAGCAAGGACAGGGACCCCAATCAGCCCCAGCATTTT.

V and J are TRBV2 and TRBJ1-5; possibly TRBD1 for D (5 bases). CDR1 and CDR2 (germline): SNHLY, FYNNEI. Trimming took off 3 bases at V and 6 bases at J, with 15 bases between the two ends. This CDR3 spans 15 amino acids. Here the CDR3 DNA reads TGTGCCAGCAGTGAGGGACCTGGGGCTTTTCAGCCCCAGCATTTT. Encoded protein: CASSEGPGAFQPQHF.

The chain joins TRBV30 to TRBJ1-3; D is ambiguous. V was trimmed by 4 bases and J by 5 bases, leaving 12 bases between them. The CDR3 runs 13 residues. Germline CDR1 and CDR2: GTSNPN and SVGIG (reference sequence). CDR3 in amino acids: CAWIHTPRNTIYF. In DNA form, the CDR3 reads TGTGCCTGGATTCACACCCCAAGAAACACCATATATTTT.

The table lists this clonotype with a few counts. The rearrangement links TRBV20-1 to TRBJ2-3; possibly TRBD1 or TRBD2 for D (7 bases each). Germline assignment: CDR1 DFQATT and CDR2 SNEGSKA (reference sequence). CDR3 length: 15 residues. The V and J ends lost 5 bases and 5 bases respectively, with 20 bases between them. The CDR3 DNA reads as TGCAGTGCTCCGCCCCAGGGGGGGGCCGAAGATACGCAGTATTTT. Its translation is CSAPPQGGAEDTQYF.

This clonotype was seen a few times. This chain links TRBV7-9 with TRBJ1-2; D is uncertain. Germline loops: CDR1 SEHNR, CDR2 FQNEAQ (reference sequence). Trimming pared 4 bases from V and 4 bases from J, leaving 19 bases between. The CDR3 extends over 16 amino acids. This chain's CDR3 is CASSSSPSAGLYGYTF. The CDR3 DNA is TGTGCCAGCAGCTCGAGCCCTTCGGCAGGTCTCTATGGCTACACCTTC.

The V call is TRBV9, the J call TRBJ2-3; 10 bases map to TRBD2. Trimming removed 4 bases from V and 4 bases from J; junction bases left unmatched: 6. Germline assignment: CDR1 SGDLS and CDR2 YYNGEE. The CDR3 length is 15 residues. The CDR3, as DNA: TGTGCCAGCAGCCCTCCTAGCGGGAGACCAGATACGCAGTATTTT. It encodes CASSPPSGRPDTQYF.

This clonotype has only a few counts. The chain joins TRBV5-5 to TRBJ2-4, with TRBD2 identical over 9 bases. The CDR3 totals 17 residues. V was clipped by 4 bases and J by 9 bases; unmatched bases: 17. Looked up from germline, CDR1 is SGHKS and CDR2 is YYEKEE (reference sequence). Written as DNA, the CDR3 is TGTGCCAGCAGCACCCCCCGGCTAGCGGGAACTTTGGGCATTCAGTACTTC. This translates into CASSTPRLAGTLGIQYF.

This clonotype was counted between two and nine times. The V gene is TRBV29-1, the J gene TRBJ1-4; weak D call: TRBD1 (5 bases). Germline V CDR1 and CDR2: SQVTM, ANQGSEA. This CDR3 comprises 13 residues. Deletions cut 5 bases from V and 6 bases from J, with 13 bases between. The CDR3 sequence: CSVTGLGHEKLFF. CDR3 nucleotides: TGCAGCGTTACGGGACTGGGACATGAAAAACTGTTTTTT. Full variable domain (rest looked up from reference TRBV29-1 and TRBJ1-4): SAVISQKPSRDICQRGTSLTIQCQVDSQVTMMFWYRQQPGQSLTLIATANQGSEATYESGFVIDKFPISRPNLTFSTLTVSNMSPEDSSIYLCSVTGLGHEKLFFGSGTQLSVL.

This clonotype was observed a few times. The rearrangement joins TRBV5-5 to TRBJ2-1; no definite D call. The CDR3 has 15 amino acids. Trimming cost V 4 bases and J 2 bases, with 13 bases left between them. Germline CDR1 and CDR2: SGHKS and YYEKEE (reference sequence). CDR3 in amino acids: CASSTALGAYNEQFF. CDR3 nucleotide sequence: TGTGCCAGCAGCACGGCGCTGGGCGCCTACAATGAGCAGTTCTTC. Full variable domain (missing parts from reference TRBV5-5 and TRBJ2-1): DAGVTQSPTHLIKTRGQQVTLRCSPISGHKSVSWYQQVLGQGPQFIFQYYEKEERGRGNFPDRFSARQFPNYSSELNVNALLLGDSALYLCASSTALGAYNEQFFGPGTRLTVL.

This clonotype was seen only a few times. The chain joins TRBV7-8 to TRBJ2-1; maybe TRBD2 (5 bases). Germline V lookup: CDR1 SGHVS, CDR2 FQNEAQ. Deletions cut 5 bases from V and 10 bases from J, with 21 bases between. CDR3 length: 15 amino acids. This chain's CDR3 is CASSPRTDGVAEQFF. CDR3 coding DNA: TGTGCCAGCAGCCCGAGGACTGATGGGGTCGCGGAGCAGTTCTTC.

There are many counts of this clonotype. This sequence joins TRBV18 and TRBJ2-1; 7 bases are shared with TRBD2. Trimming at V came to 8 bases and at J to 1 base, leaving 8 bases not matched to a gene. Per germline, CDR1 KGHSH and CDR2 LQKENI. This CDR3 is 15 amino acids long. CDR3 sequence: CASSPPSGSYNEQFF. The CDR3 DNA is TGTGCCAGCAGCCCTCCTAGCGGTTCCTACAATGAGCAGTTCTTC.

This clonotype was detected only a few times. The CDR3 region is CASKSRSGNTIYF. The CDR3, as DNA: TGTGCCAGCAAATCTAGGTCCGGAAACACCATATATTTT. The V and J genes are TRBV5-6 and TRBJ1-3; D ambiguous. Germline values: CDR1 SGHDT, CDR2 YYEEEE. V was pared by 6 bases and J by 4 bases, with 11 bases between. The CDR3 has 13 residues.

This chain links TRBV6-1 with TRBJ2-1; TRBD2 aligns across 8 bases. V dropped 7 bases and J dropped 1; count of bases not matched to a gene: 3. Germline V gene lookup returns CDR1 MNHNS and CDR2 SASEGT. The CDR3 consists of 14 residues. CDR3 nucleotides: TGTGCCAGCATGGTAGCGGGGTCCTACAATGAGCAGTTCTTC. Translated: CASMVAGSYNEQFF.

This clonotype was seen a handful of times. The chain uses TRBV11-2 and TRBJ1-2; perhaps TRBD1 as D (6 bases). The germline V and J ends were trimmed by 5 bases and 2 bases, with 12 bases remaining between them. The CDR3 length is 14 residues. Per germline, CDR1 SGHAT and CDR2 FQNNGV. The CDR3 region is CASSPDQGNYGYTF. The CDR3 DNA reads as TGTGCCAGCAGCCCTGACCAGGGGAACTATGGCTACACCTTC.

A remark on this clonotype: Mismatch with germline at one junction end may stem from a read error. The rearrangement uses TRBV12-3 or TRBV12-4 and TRBJ2-7, with 8 bases matching TRBD2. The CDR3 extends over 14 amino acids. CDR3 bases: TGTGCCAGCAAGAAAGCGGGAGAATTGTACGAGCAGTCCTTC. Protein sequence: CASKKAGELYEQSF.

V is TRBV7-6 and J is TRBJ2-7; 8 bases map to TRBD2. The CDR3 is made up of 18 amino acids. Germline CDR1 SGHVS, CDR2 FNYEAQ. J was trimmed by 4 bases and V by 5 bases; bases with no gene match: 19. The CDR3 loop reads CASSPRRGAPGSLYEQYF. CDR3 DNA: TGTGCCAGCAGCCCACGGCGGGGGGCCCCTGGTAGTTTATACGAGCAGTACTTC.

In its sample, this clonotype was seen a few times. The CDR3 reads CASSIARMDPLSNQPQHF. In DNA, the CDR3 is TGTGCCAGTAGTATAGCCAGGATGGATCCCCTTAGCAATCAGCCCCAGCATTTT. The chain has TRBV19 and TRBJ1-5; D is ambiguous. V was pared by 1 base and J by 0 bases, with 16 bases between. This CDR3 has 18 residues. Looked up from germline, CDR1 is LNHDA and CDR2 is SQIVND (reference sequence).

This chain links TRBV28 with TRBJ2-5; TRBD2 is a possible D gene (5 bases). The CDR3 has 13 amino acids. Per germline, CDR1 MDHEN and CDR2 SYDVKM. V lost 5 bases and J lost 5, with 12 bases in between. In DNA form, the CDR3 reads TGTGCCAGCAGTATTGCTAGCTCTGAGACCCAGTACTTC. This translates into CASSIASSETQYF.

At least ten counts were recorded for this clonotype. The V gene is TRBV7-9, the J gene TRBJ2-7, with 12 bases aligning to TRBD2. CDR1 and CDR2 (germline): SEHNR, FQNEAQ (reference sequence). The trim removed 5 bases at V and 2 bases at J, leaving 10 bases unmatched. The CDR3 totals 17 residues. This CDR3 reads CASSPGLAGKPTYEQYF. Written as DNA, the CDR3 is TGTGCCAGCAGCCCCGGACTAGCGGGGAAACCTACCTACGAGCAGTACTTC.

The genes are TRBV9 and TRBJ2-7; weak D call: TRBD1 (6 bases). Germline V gene sequence: CDR1 SGDLS, CDR2 YYNGEE. CDR3 length equals 14 residues. V was trimmed by 0 bases and J by 5 bases, leaving 12 bases between them. CDR3 coding DNA: TGTGCCAGCAGCGTAGAGGTCAGGGGAGACGAGCAGTACTTC. Translation gives CASSVEVRGDEQYF.

The gene calls are TRBV20-1 and TRBJ2-7; TRBD2 is a possible D gene (6 bases). The V and J ends lost 6 bases and 7 bases respectively, with 25 bases between them. CDR1 and CDR2 from the germline V gene are DFQATT and SNEGSKA (reference sequence). The length of the CDR3 is 15 residues. The CDR3 sequence is CSAGTALGGPGEQYF. CDR3 DNA sequence: TGCAGTGCAGGAACCGCGCTGGGGGGACCGGGTGAGCAGTACTTC.

In this sample, this clonotype turned up a few times. V usage is TRBV24-1 and J usage is TRBJ2-7; D gene uncertain. Trimming pared 4 bases from V and 4 bases from J, leaving 10 bases between. The CDR3 runs to 13 residues. Looked up from germline, CDR1 is KGHDR and CDR2 is SFDVKD. CDR3 sequence: CATSEPVGYEQYF. The CDR3 nucleotides are TGTGCCACCAGTGAGCCTGTCGGGTACGAGCAGTACTTC.

This clonotype was detected only a few times. The chain joins TRBV20-1 to TRBJ2-2, with TRBD1 identical over 8 bases. CDR1 and CDR2 from the germline V gene are DFQATT and SNEGSKA (reference sequence). With 1 base clipped from V and 7 bases from J, the junction kept 5 bases outside the gene matches. The CDR3 sequence is 14 residues long. CDR3 loop: CSARVADRVGELFF. Here the CDR3 DNA reads TGCAGTGCTAGAGTCGCGGACAGGGTCGGGGAGCTGTTTTTT.

This clonotype was seen only a few times. The gene calls are TRBV6-5 and TRBJ1-2, with 10 positions matching TRBD1. Per the germline V gene, CDR1 is MNHEY and CDR2 is SVGAGI. The junction had 13 bases not matched to a gene; V was cut back by 5 bases and J by 4 bases. This CDR3 contains 17 residues. CDR3 nucleotides: TGTGCCAGCAGTACTACGGGGACAGGGGTTTCCGGCTATGGCTACACCTTC. As protein: CASSTTGTGVSGYGYTF.

The J gene is TRBJ1-3, the V gene TRBV20-1, with D possibly being TRBD1 (5 bases). Germline V lookup: CDR1 DFQATT, CDR2 SNEGSKA (reference sequence). V was pared by 1 base and J by 0 bases, with 13 bases between. The length of the CDR3 is 16 residues. The CDR3 sequence: CSARGGYTTSGNTIYF. CDR3 bases: TGCAGTGCTAGAGGGGGGTACACTACCTCTGGAAACACCATATATTTT.